A single sample gave rise to the 25 T cell receptor beta chains below, sequenced in a study of blood T cell repertoires in COVID-19. The assay was immunoSEQ multiplex PCR, and TCRdb's table has in-frame clones only and misses some. Among 200,000 to 250,000 clones listed, around 84% were seen once. The source material was peripheral blood. Every receptor here comes from a man older than 75 with acute or convalescent COVID-19.

This chain joins TRBV7-9 and TRBJ2-5; 7 bases match TRBD2. Germline V gene sequence: CDR1 SEHNR, CDR2 FQNEAQ (reference sequence). This CDR3 has 16 amino acids. The V gene end was trimmed by 3 bases and the J gene end by 3 bases; junction bases not matched to a gene: 10. CDR3 in DNA: TGTGCCAGCAGCTTCCCGACTGCGGGAGCGAAAGAGACCCAGTACTTC. Encoded protein: CASSFPTAGAKETQYF.

The V gene is TRBV11-2, the J gene TRBJ1-1, with 8 nucleotides matching TRBD1. J gave up 0 bases and V 2 bases, and 2 bases lay outside the gene matches. Germline CDR1 reads SGHAT; CDR2 reads FQNNGV. The CDR3 totals 15 residues. The CDR3 reads CASSLTTGVNTEAFF. The CDR3 bases are TGTGCCAGCAGCTTAACGACAGGGGTGAACACTGAAGCTTTCTTT.

This chain links TRBV15 with TRBJ1-4; D unclear. Germline CDR1 LNHNV, CDR2 YYDKDF (reference sequence). Between the trimmed V and J ends, which lost 0 bases and 8 bases, there was a span of 16 bases. The CDR3 covers 16 residues. CDR3 protein: CATSRESYAPLEKLFF. The CDR3, as DNA: TGTGCCACCAGCAGAGAAAGTTATGCGCCCTTGGAAAAACTGTTTTTT.

The chain employs TRBV28 and TRBJ2-5; 8 bases align to TRBD2. Trimming at V came to 3 bases and at J to 5 bases, leaving 5 bases not matched to a gene. This CDR3 comprises 14 residues. CDR1 and CDR2 (germline): MDHEN, SYDVKM. DNA of the CDR3: TGTGCCAGCAGTTTGGACGGGACTAGGGAGACCCAGTACTTC. Protein sequence: CASSLDGTRETQYF.

The chain has TRBV6-1 and TRBJ2-1; 14 bases fit TRBD2. Germline CDR1 reads MNHNS; CDR2 reads SASEGT. Trimming removed 3 bases from V and 7 bases from J; junction bases left unmatched: 5. This CDR3 is built from 16 residues. The CDR3 spells CASSETSGRAGNEQFF. The CDR3 DNA sequence: TGTGCCAGCAGTGAGACTAGCGGGAGGGCCGGGAATGAGCAGTTCTTC.

This chain links TRBV5-1 with TRBJ2-7, with a weak D call TRBD1 (5 bases). Between the trimmed V and J ends, which lost 7 bases and 7 bases, there was a span of 24 bases. Per germline, CDR1 SGHRS and CDR2 YFSETQ. This CDR3 has 15 amino acids. CDR3 loop: CASSLPSAGISEQYF. CDR3 DNA: TGCGCCAGCTCTTTGCCCTCCGCAGGGATCTCTGAGCAGTACTTC.

The chain couples TRBV5-1 to TRBJ2-5; D possibly corresponds to TRBD1 (6 bases). This CDR3 comprises 14 residues. V shed 0 bases and J shed 5 bases, with 11 bases lying between them. CDR1 and CDR2 from the germline V gene are SGHRS and YFSETQ. In DNA, the CDR3 is TGCGCCAGCAGCTTGGACAGGGTTGGGGAGACCCAGTACTTC. The encoded protein is CASSLDRVGETQYF.

The genes are TRBV5-1 and TRBJ1-2, with TRBD1 as a possible D gene (6 bases). With 1 base removed from V and 5 bases from J, the gap between germline ends came to 12 bases. The germline V gene encodes CDR1 SGHRS and CDR2 YFSETQ. The CDR3 is 14 residues long. CDR3 bases: TGCGCCAGCAGCTTGACACAGGGTTCTTATGGCTACACCTTC. Its protein is CASSLTQGSYGYTF.

The chain couples TRBV11-3 to TRBJ2-1, with D maybe TRBD1 (6 bases). V lost 5 bases, J lost 9 bases, and 17 bases lay in between. Germline V CDR1 and CDR2: SGHNT, YENEEA. There are 14 residues in the CDR3. CDR3 region: CASSPGYRVVEQFF. Written as DNA, the CDR3 is TGTGCCAGCAGCCCAGGCTACAGGGTGGTTGAGCAGTTCTTC.

This clone was observed a single time. The rearrangement links TRBV5-1 to TRBJ2-2; 12 nucleotides match TRBD2. Trimming removed 0 bases from V and 6 bases from J; junction bases left unmatched: 3. CDR1 SGHRS and CDR2 YFSETQ come from the germline V gene. The CDR3 contains 16 residues. This CDR3 reads CASSLGLAGAPGELFF. CDR3 coding DNA: TGCGCCAGCAGCTTGGGACTAGCGGGGGCACCCGGGGAGCTGTTTTTT. The variable domain in full, completed from reference TRBV5-1 and TRBJ2-2, reads KAGVTQTPRYLIKTRGQQVTLSCSPISGHRSVSWYQQTPGQGLQFLFEYFSETQRNKGNFPGRFSGRQFSNSRSEMNVSTLELGDSALYLCASSLGLAGAPGELFFGEGSRLTVL.

The chain carries TRBV6-5 and TRBJ2-5; 8 bases align to TRBD1. The V gene's germline CDR1 is MNHEY and CDR2 SVGAGI. With V trimmed by 2 bases and J by 4 bases, 6 bases remained unmatched. This CDR3 has 15 residues. The CDR3, as DNA: TGTGCCAGCAGTTACACCCAGGGGGCGAGAGAGACCCAGTACTTC. This codes for CASSYTQGARETQYF.

This chain joins TRBV4-3 and TRBJ2-1; D may be TRBD1 (5 bases). The CDR3 runs 18 residues. V shed 2 bases and J shed 2 bases, with 19 bases lying between them. Germline-derived CDR1 and CDR2 are LGHNA and YSLEER. CDR3 protein: CASSQRDSYTSTYNEQFF. The CDR3 DNA reads TGCGCCAGCAGCCAACGCGACAGTTACACTTCAACCTACAATGAGCAGTTCTTC.

This rearrangement joins TRBV3-1 (or the pseudogene TRBV3-2) to TRBJ2-1, with 8 bases matching TRBD2. The CDR3 contains 16 residues. The junction had 5 bases not matched to a gene; V was cut back by 4 bases and J by 0 bases. Germline V gene sequence: CDR1 LGHDT, CDR2 YNNKEL (reference sequence). The CDR3 DNA reads TGTGCCAGCAGCCTATTAGCGGGGAGCTCCTACAATGAGCAGTTCTTC. It translates to CASSLLAGSSYNEQFF.

The chain recombines TRBV29-1 with TRBJ1-4; weak D call: TRBD1 (6 bases). The CDR3 runs to 13 residues. Per the germline V gene, CDR1 is SQVTM and CDR2 is ANQGSEA. Trimming took off 5 bases at V and 4 bases at J, with 11 bases between the two ends. The CDR3: CSVQGIINEKLFF. The CDR3 region has the DNA TGCAGCGTTCAGGGGATTATTAATGAAAAACTGTTTTTT.

This chain joins TRBV6-5 and TRBJ1-1; no reliable D call. The CDR3 is made up of 15 amino acids. Germline V gives CDR1 MNHEY, CDR2 SVGAGI. Trimming took off 0 bases at V and 1 base at J, with 9 bases between the two ends. The CDR3 DNA reads TGTGCCAGCAGTTACTCCAGCTCGGGGAACACTGAAGCTTTCTTT. The encoded protein is CASSYSSSGNTEAFF.

This chain joins TRBV6-2 or TRBV6-3 and TRBJ1-1; a possible D gene is TRBD1 (6 bases). Trimming removed 6 bases from V and 6 bases from J, with 8 bases in between. The germline CDR1 and CDR2 sequences are MNHEY and SVGEGT. The CDR3 loop spans 11 amino acids. The CDR3 DNA follows: TGTGCCAGCAGCAGGGGTGCTGAAGCTTTCTTT. This encodes CASSRGAEAFF.

The sample holds a few counts of this clone. The chain employs TRBV29-1 and TRBJ1-1, with D hard to call. The CDR3 loop spans 12 amino acids. Germline V gene lookup returns CDR1 SQVTM and CDR2 ANQGSEA. V lost 3 bases and J lost 2, with 7 bases in between. In DNA form, the CDR3 reads TGCAGCGTTGACTCGGGAAACACTGAAGCTTTCTTT. It encodes CSVDSGNTEAFF.

The rearrangement uses TRBV11-3 and TRBJ2-3, with no clear D. V dropped 5 bases and J dropped 1 base, with 13 bases sitting between them. The CDR3 runs 15 residues. Germline CDR1 reads SGHNT; CDR2 reads YENEEA. In nucleotides, the CDR3 is TGTGCCAGCAGCCCCTCGACACTCCGCACAGATACGCAGTATTTT. Its translation: CASSPSTLRTDTQYF.

V gene TRBV29-1 combines with J gene TRBJ2-1, with 14 bases lining up with TRBD2. The CDR3 is made up of 15 amino acids. Germline assignment: CDR1 SQVTM and CDR2 ANQGSEA. Unmatched junction bases numbered 9, after V lost 7 bases and J lost 7 bases. The CDR3 spells CSAERGTSGGNEQFF. CDR3 DNA sequence: TGCAGCGCCGAGAGGGGGACTAGCGGGGGAAATGAGCAGTTCTTC.

The rearrangement joins TRBV7-2 to TRBJ1-1; D gene ambiguous. V lost 4 bases and J 9 bases, leaving 21 bases between the germline ends. The CDR3 extends over 15 amino acids. The V gene's germline CDR1 is SGHTA and CDR2 FQGNSA. CDR3 amino acids: CASSSLDWVSTKAFF. In DNA, the CDR3 is TGTGCCAGCAGCTCCCTCGATTGGGTCAGTACTAAAGCTTTCTTT.

The J gene is TRBJ1-1, the V gene TRBV7-8; D remains unclear. Germline lookup yields CDR1 SGHVS and CDR2 FQNEAQ. The CDR3 consists of 16 residues. V was cut by 1 base and J by 0 bases, with 12 bases left in between. The CDR3 DNA reads TGTGCCAGCAGCTTAGGATCTGTGAACATGAACACTGAAGCTTTCTTT. This translates into CASSLGSVNMNTEAFF.

V and J are TRBV5-1 and TRBJ2-6, with 9 positions matching TRBD2. V was pared by 4 bases and J by 2 bases, with 4 bases of the junction left unmatched. Germline CDR1 reads SGHRS; CDR2 reads YFSETQ. The CDR3 contains 16 residues. CDR3 sequence reads: CASSLRGGPGANVLTF. The CDR3 DNA reads TGCGCCAGCAGCCTGCGGGGGGGGCCTGGGGCCAACGTCCTGACTTTC.

The chain uses TRBV5-1 and TRBJ1-2; D ambiguous. The CDR3 covers 13 residues. V was trimmed by 2 bases and J by 0 bases, leaving 5 bases between them. Germline CDR1 reads SGHRS; CDR2 reads YFSETQ. Written as DNA, the CDR3 is TGCGCCAGCAGCTTCTCAGCTAACTATGGCTACACCTTC. Its protein product is CASSFSANYGYTF.

V gene TRBV18 combines with J gene TRBJ1-5; D perhaps matches TRBD1 (6 bases). The germline V gene encodes CDR1 KGHSH and CDR2 LQKENI. V was trimmed by 4 bases and J by 0 bases, leaving 13 bases between them. The CDR3 totals 16 residues. CDR3 DNA: TGTGCCAGCTCACAACAGCAGGGGAATAGCAATCAGCCCCAGCATTTT. Its protein product is CASSQQQGNSNQPQHF.

This clone was counted a single time. This chain uses TRBV29-1 with TRBJ1-3; D not certain. The CDR3 is 13 amino acids. Germline lookup yields CDR1 SQVTM and CDR2 ANQGSEA. V was shortened by 4 bases and J by 3 bases, with 10 bases between the two germline ends. The CDR3 sequence: CSVGAGRGNTIYF. CDR3 in DNA: TGCAGCGTTGGGGCAGGCCGTGGAAACACCATATATTTT.